The TCR beta chain described here comes from a study of siplizumab effects on memory and regulatory T cells. Whole-study findings and limits: Memory cells seemed less diverse than naive T cells, which seemed major alloresponse contributors. A naive or memory phenotype could not be assigned to roughly 75-96% of the proliferating CD4+ or CD8+ clones. Siplizumab led to significantly less abundant alloreactive sequences that could be traced back to unstimulated CD4+ memory cells.

Notes on this clone: Its matching antigen is unknown.

Clones were read by immunoSEQ multiplex PCR, and TCRdb kept only the in-frame ones, dropping some. The repertoire holds about 100,000 clones, with about 95% as singletons. This sequence originates from a human donor in good health. Sample: non-Treg CD4+ T cells sorted from blood.

CDR3 DNA: TGTGCCAGCAGTTACAGCGGGAGAACCTACGAGCAGTACTTC. It encodes CASSYSGRTYEQYF. The V call is TRBV6-5, the J call TRBJ2-7; TRBD2 aligns across 8 bases. Germline loops: CDR1 MNHEY, CDR2 SVGAGI. CDR3 length: 14 amino acids. V dropped 2 bases and J dropped 2; count of bases not matched to a gene: 2.